The 21 T cell receptor beta chains below were found in one sample sequenced in a study of OX40 agonist ivuxolimab in advanced cancers. TCRdb keeps only in-frame clones here, not all; method: immunoSEQ multiplex PCR. Of tens of thousands of clones listed, about 92% were seen once; the top ten hold 14%. The input for sequencing was CD4+ or CD8+ T cells sorted from blood, taken in a trial of the OX40 agonist ivuxolimab. These receptors all come from an adult with an advanced solid tumor such as melanoma, head and neck, liver or kidney cancer.

This chain links TRBV28 with TRBJ2-5; TRBD1 matches at 9 bases. V trimming: 6 bases; J trimming: 5 bases; junction bases outside the gene matches: 10. CDR1 is MDHEN, CDR2 SYDVKM, per germline. There are 15 residues in the CDR3. CDR3 sequence (DNA): TGTGCCAGCAGAAGACCACAGGGGGCCGGGGAGACCCAGTACTTC. Encoded protein: CASRRPQGAGETQYF.

The chain uses TRBV6-6 and TRBJ2-1; D remains unclear. CDR1 is MNHNY, CDR2 SVGAGI, per germline (reference sequence). The V end was cut by 4 bases, the J end by 4 bases, with 5 bases between. The CDR3 length is 12 residues. The CDR3 coding sequence is TGTGCCAGCAGTTCCTTTTACAATGAGCAGTTCTTC. Translation gives CASSSFYNEQFF.

The chain carries TRBV5-1 and TRBJ2-1, with D unclear. The CDR3 is 16 amino acids. The ends were cut back, 0 bases at V and 4 bases at J, with 14 bases in the middle. Germline lookup yields CDR1 SGHRS and CDR2 YFSETQ. The CDR3 sequence: CASSLAKGSFYNEQFF. The CDR3 DNA sequence: TGCGCCAGCAGCTTGGCCAAGGGAAGCTTTTACAATGAGCAGTTCTTC.

The chain recombines TRBV13 with TRBJ1-1; tentative D call: TRBD1 (5 bases). The germline V and J ends were trimmed by 5 bases and 6 bases, with 13 bases remaining between them. The CDR3 sequence is 13 residues long. Per germline, CDR1 PRHDT and CDR2 FYEKMQ (reference sequence). The CDR3 DNA sequence: TGTGCCAGCAGCCCACCAGGGATCCCTGAAGCTTTCTTT. Its translation is CASSPPGIPEAFF.

The J gene is TRBJ2-1, the V gene TRBV2, with TRBD2 matching over 14 bases. The V and J ends lost 6 bases and 8 bases, in that order; junction bases with no gene match: 6. CDR1 is SNHLY and CDR2 is FYNNEI in the germline V gene. This CDR3 comprises 15 residues. CDR3 sequence: CASRATSGRVHEQFF. The CDR3 DNA sequence: TGTGCCAGCAGGGCGACTAGCGGGAGGGTACATGAGCAGTTCTTC. The complete variable domain, with remaining parts taken from reference TRBV2 and TRBJ2-1, reads EPEVTQTPSHQVTQMGQEVILRCVPISNHLYFYWYRQILGQKVEFLVSFYNNEISEKSEIFDDQFSVERPDGSNFTLKIRSTKLEDSAMYFCASRATSGRVHEQFFGPGTRLTVL.

Here the CDR3 DNA reads TGTGCCAGTAGTACCCGGACAGGGGTAACTGAAAAACTGTTTTTT. Translation: CASSTRTGVTEKLFF. The rearrangement joins TRBV19 to TRBJ1-4; 9 bases agree with TRBD1. Losses at the gene ends were 4 bases for V and 7 bases for J; bases not matched to a gene: 7. The CDR3 loop spans 15 amino acids. CDR1 LNHDA and CDR2 SQIVND come from the germline V gene (reference sequence).

The chain recombines TRBV19 with TRBJ1-1, with unresolved D. V lost 2 bases and J lost 2, with 18 bases in between. The CDR3 spans 17 residues. Germline assignment: CDR1 LNHDA and CDR2 SQIVND (reference sequence). The CDR3 DNA follows: TGTGCCAGTAGTATAATCGTCCGGGTCGCCGTCAACACTGAAGCTTTCTTT. Its protein is CASSIIVRVAVNTEAFF. Supplemented by reference TRBV19 and TRBJ1-1, the full variable domain reads DGGITQSPKYLFRKEGQNVTLSCEQNLNHDAMYWYRQDPGQGLRLIYYSQIVNDFQKGDIAEGYSVSREKKESFPLTVTSAQKNPTAFYLCASSIIVRVAVNTEAFFGQGTRLTVV.

The chain carries TRBV5-8 and TRBJ2-5, with D perhaps TRBD1 (7 bases). This CDR3 region has 16 residues. Trimming stripped 3 bases from V and 5 bases from J, with 20 bases between. In germline, CDR1 is SGHTS, CDR2 YDEGEE. CDR3 loop: CASSSTGWGEEETQYF. In DNA, the CDR3 is TGTGCCAGCAGCTCGACAGGGTGGGGGGAAGAGGAGACCCAGTACTTC.

This clone was detected once. The chain uses TRBV7-9 and TRBJ2-3; D is unclear. Germline V CDR1 and CDR2: SEHNR, FQNEAQ (reference sequence). V lost 11 bases to trimming and J lost 1 base, with 16 bases between them. The CDR3 totals 14 residues. CDR3 sequence: CAGTPQAGTDTQYF. The CDR3 DNA sequence: TGTGCCGGAACACCCCAGGCGGGCACAGATACGCAGTATTTT.

The chain employs TRBV7-2 and TRBJ2-4, with D hard to call. Trimming stripped 0 bases from V and 3 bases from J, with 12 bases between. This CDR3 is 16 amino acids long. CDR1 is SGHTA and CDR2 is FQGNSA in the germline V gene. CDR3 coding DNA: TGTGCCAGCAGCTTAGCGGGCTCTCTGGGCAAAAACATTCAGTACTTC. Encoded protein: CASSLAGSLGKNIQYF.

The CDR3 nucleotides read TGTGCCAGCAGTCCTATTCCCGGGTCAAATCAGCCCCAGCATTTT. Translation gives CASSPIPGSNQPQHF. The V call is TRBV27, the J call TRBJ1-5, with D unclear. CDR1 MNHEY and CDR2 SMNVEV come from the germline V gene (reference sequence). Trimming cost V 5 bases and J 4 bases, with 15 bases left between them. The CDR3 is 15 amino acids.

The chain employs TRBV30 and TRBJ1-3; no reliable D call. The CDR3 is 12 amino acids. Trimming took 2 bases from V and 2 from J, leaving 4 bases between them. CDR1 and CDR2 (germline): GTSNPN, SVGIG (reference sequence). CDR3 in amino acids: CAWSITGNTIYF. DNA for the CDR3: TGTGCCTGGAGTATTACTGGAAACACCATATATTTT.

This chain links TRBV13 with TRBJ2-7, with 9 bases that match TRBD1. The CDR3 runs 14 residues. The V segment lost 5 bases and the J segment 4 bases; nucleotides outside the gene matches: 6. Per the germline V gene, CDR1 is PRHDT and CDR2 is FYEKMQ (reference sequence). The CDR3 here is CASSPGQGVYEQYF. CDR3 DNA sequence: TGTGCCAGCAGCCCGGGACAGGGTGTATACGAGCAGTACTTC.

The V and J genes are TRBV27 and TRBJ2-7; 10 bases match TRBD2. With V trimmed by 0 bases and J by 3 bases, 8 bases remained unmatched. This CDR3 comprises 17 residues. CDR1 and CDR2 from the germline V gene are MNHEY and SMNVEV (reference sequence). The CDR3 protein is CASSLSRRLAGDYEQYF. The CDR3 region has the DNA TGTGCCAGCAGTTTATCCAGGCGGCTAGCGGGGGACTACGAGCAGTACTTC.

The chain couples TRBV19 to TRBJ1-3, with D unclear. Germline V gene sequence: CDR1 LNHDA, CDR2 SQIVND (reference sequence). V lost 8 bases, J lost 5 bases, and 13 bases lay in between. The CDR3 runs 13 residues. The CDR3 here is CASSVSARNTIYF. CDR3 sequence (DNA): TGTGCCAGTTCAGTCTCGGCCAGAAACACCATATATTTT.

J is TRBJ1-3 and V is TRBV28, with unresolved D. Germline CDR1 reads MDHEN; CDR2 reads SYDVKM. This CDR3 has 12 residues. With 5 bases removed from V and 7 bases from J, the gap between germline ends came to 9 bases. The CDR3 nucleotides are TGTGCCAGCAGTGAGGTGTGGAACACCATATATTTT. Its protein product is CASSEVWNTIYF.

In this sample, this clone turned up a few times. The V gene is TRBV6-1, the J gene TRBJ1-2; D is unclear. Trimming pared 1 base from V and 3 bases from J, leaving 3 bases between. This CDR3 comprises 12 residues. Per the germline V gene, CDR1 is MNHNS and CDR2 is SASEGT. The CDR3, as DNA: TGTGCCAGCAGTGAAGGATACTATGGCTACACCTTC. It yields the protein CASSEGYYGYTF.

This clone has only a few counts. The chain is built from TRBV7-8 and TRBJ1-2; no definite D call. Trimming shortened V by 5 bases and J by 8 bases, and 12 bases separated the two germline ends. Germline CDR1 is SGHVS and CDR2 is FQNEAQ. The CDR3 contains 12 residues. The CDR3 DNA follows: TGTGCCAGCAGCCTAGACACTGGGGGCTACACCTTC. Amino acid sequence: CASSLDTGGYTF.

A single count supports this clone. The chain links TRBV18 to TRBJ2-7; TRBD2 matches 7 bases. The CDR3 covers 13 residues. Trimming cost V 7 bases and J 4 bases; bases outside gene matches: 7. The germline CDR1 and CDR2 sequences are KGHSH and LQKENI. The CDR3 DNA sequence: TGTGCCAGCTGGGAGGGTGGATCTTACGAGCAGTACTTC. Amino acid sequence: CASWEGGSYEQYF.

The chain combines TRBV7-2 with TRBJ1-1, with D hard to call. CDR1 SGHTA and CDR2 FQGNSA come from the germline V gene. The CDR3 totals 12 residues. With 1 base removed from V and 10 bases from J, the gap between germline ends came to 10 bases. The CDR3 bases are TGTGCCAGCAGCTTAGAGGCGTCAGCAGCTTTCTTT. Its protein is CASSLEASAAFF.

The chain carries TRBV7-3 and TRBJ2-3; D is unclear. The CDR3 sequence is 13 residues long. V dropped 1 base and J dropped 1 base, with 3 bases sitting between them. Germline lookup yields CDR1 SGHTA and CDR2 FQGTGA. The CDR3 DNA reads TGTGCCAGCAGCTTAAGCGGCACAGATACGCAGTATTTT. It encodes CASSLSGTDTQYF.